This T cell receptor beta chain came from a study of technical replicates of blood from several donors. The protocol was immunoSEQ multiplex PCR, while the TCRdb copy is restricted to in-frame clones and leaves out a portion. The table has some 60,000 clones, 91% seen once; the top ten hold less than 5%. Germline CDR1 SNHLY, CDR2 FYNNEI. The ends lost 2 bases at V and 5 bases at J; junction bases unmatched: 7. The CDR3 is 17 amino acids. The V gene is TRBV2, the J gene TRBJ2-2; 11 bases match TRBD2. This TCR came from a human donor in good health. Some clones in this sample may be carry-over from other donors' samples. Input material: PBMCs. CDR3 loop: CASSEYSGRASTGELFF. The CDR3 DNA reads TGTGCCAGCAGTGAATATAGCGGGAGGGCAAGTACCGGGGAGCTGTTTTTT.